This T cell receptor beta chain was sequenced for a study of cytomegalovirus exposure and HLA in healthy donors. CDR1 is SGHTS, CDR2 YDEGEE, per germline. The J segment lost 1 base and the V segment lost 10 bases, leaving 8 bases of the junction unmatched. The CDR3 is made up of 15 amino acids. The data were produced by immunoSEQ multiplex PCR, yet TCRdb's version contains in-frame clones alone and is incomplete. The data show roughly 140,000 clones, around 84% seen once. The chain has TRBV5-8 and TRBJ2-1, with 10 bases fitting TRBD2. The specimen was PBMCs. This TCR was recovered from a man aged 18 to 30 in good health and CMV-seropositive. DNA of the CDR3: TGTGCCGTCGGCCCAGCGGGGGGGTCCTACAATGAGCAGTTCTTC. This codes for CAVGPAGGSYNEQFF.